The clone carrying this TCR beta chain was seen a few times. Per germline, CDR1 SGHDT and CDR2 YYEEEE. The V end was cut by 0 bases, the J end by 2 bases, with 11 bases between. This CDR3 spans 15 amino acids. Profiling relied on immunoSEQ multiplex PCR, and the TCRdb table lists in-frame clones only, not all of them. This table holds a few thousand clones, around 15% found once. The data derive from a study of tumour-infiltrating T cells in Burkitt lymphoma. Sequenced sample: tumor tissue. The clonotype was recovered from a human donor with Burkitt lymphoma. The chain uses TRBV5-6 and TRBJ1-1, with D unclear. CDR3 residues: CASSLGGHPNTEAFF. The DNA of the CDR3 is TGTGCCAGCAGCTTGGGGGGTCACCCTAACACTGAAGCTTTCTTT.